This record looks at one TCR beta chain sequence and its context. The clone's antigen remains unknown. No base quality values were provided; no much bigger clone lies one nucleotide off. CD8 naive samples consisted of CD45RO-negative cells that were positively selected for CCR7, yielding a CD45RA+CCR7+ population without TemRA cells. The donors were healthy, HIV-negative adults who had no recently reported acute infections or vaccinations. Every donor was a Caucasian adult residing in Nashville, Tennessee, USA. Blood was obtained by leukapheresis, after which PBMCs were separated by Ficoll-Histopaque density gradient centrifugation and cryopreserved in liquid nitrogen vapor phase. Analytical flow cytometry was used to check the purity and quantity of every magnetically sorted T cell population. Each sorted fraction had its genomic DNA isolated and then quantified by UV absorbance on a Nanodrop 2000c.

Using the deep immunoSEQ assay, multiplex PCR amplified TCR CDR3 regions from genomic DNA. For each cell subset, the extracted genomic DNA was distributed evenly across all wells of several immunoSEQ 96-well plates, and each plate served as one replicate. For sorted subsets, about 210 ng of genomic DNA, equivalent to 25,000 to 35,000 T cell genomes, went into each replicate PCR. Purified libraries were quantified with a Qubit 3.0 fluorometer, sized on a Bioanalyzer 2100, and re-quantified with the KAPA Library Quantification kit. Every immunoSEQ 96-well plate was sequenced on a dedicated single-read 150-cycle Illumina NextSeq 550 flow cell. The published analysis was carried out like this. The immunoSEQ output contained only junctional sequences without quality scores, so filtering could not match that applied to full-length reads. Sequences were annotated with PyIR, a Python wrapper for IgBLAST v1.9, and V/J genes and CDR3 were assigned using IMGT germline references. Reads were filtered out if the reads had weak V/J assignments (E-value above 1e-6), no CDR3, stop codons, out-of-frame junctions, or ambiguous translated residues. V3J clonotypes were defined as sequences sharing an identical inferred V gene, J gene, and CDR3 amino acid sequence. Percentage overlap between repertoires was computed as shared unique clonotypes divided by the size of the smaller repertoire. Repertoire richness was assessed with RTK rarefaction, the Chao1 estimator, and Recon v2.1 estimates of unobserved clonotypes. Generation probabilities for all TCRbeta clonotypes obtained by the gDNA method from a handful of donors were computed using OLGA. TCRdb took over this immuneACCESS table, retaining in-frame rearrangements with V and J assigned. Such tables are incomplete; in checked studies, under half of the missing clones stem from an unresolved V gene, and the remainder is unexplained. The V and J calls and the clone size are those of that table, but D and trimming were determined from the DNA. Counted in this sample were roughly 1,800,000 clones; roughly 94% of them appeared once. Jointly, the top ten make up approximately 1% of the sample.

The germline V gene specifies SGDLS as CDR1 and YYNGEE as CDR2. The CDR3 covers 15 residues, taking in both the cysteine and the phenylalanine. Only the CDR3 DNA is retained, 45 bases long and in frame from the first base. Germline trimming amounts to 3 bases on V and 1 base on J, with 5 as the count of junction bases outside the gene matches. This entry is derived from a study of shared clonotypes between healthy human individuals (dated by TCRdb to the early 2020s). Context from the whole study: The cohort included three men and a couple of women between 18 and 49 years of age. Blood TCR repertoires of five healthy adults were deeply sequenced to estimate repertoire size and the extent of clonotype sharing between individuals. Between about 0.8 and 9 billion PBMCs per donor were obtained by leukapheresis. Per donor, three plates each were used for CD4 naive and CD4 memory, two for CD8 naive, and one for CD8 memory. Different laboratories and diverse techniques were used to prepare libraries and sequence TCR repertoires, to increase sequencing depth and limit assay-specific biases. The full study reports these points: When a handful of donors were compared, the shared fraction of clonotypes was about 5% for naive CD4, over 3% for naive CD8, about 2.5% for memory CD4, and around 0.4% for memory CD8. Because the study included a small number of donors, the genetic and exposure-history diversity represented was limited. Naive subsets generally had larger estimated clonotype richness than memory subsets did. Sampling was restricted to blood, and TCR repertoires in tissue are likely to differ from TCR repertoires in blood. Clonotypes shared by all four sorted-subset donors showed higher generation probabilities than non-shared clonotypes. Based on pairwise subsampling, the degree of clonotype sharing among donors was expected to be affected by sequencing depth. Even with the large sequencing depth, rarefaction of the sorted-subset datasets indicated that sequencing was incomplete.

Specimen: naive CD8+ T cells sorted from blood. The sample's cell subset or site, from its label and the paper: CD45RA+CCR7+. This receptor chain uses TRBV9 and TRBJ2-3; 7 bases in between match TRBD1. The source is a man aged 18-30 years in good health. Here the CDR3 is given as CASSAEGQRTDTQYF. The nucleotide sequence is given as TGTGCCAGCAGCGCCGAGGGACAGCGCACAGATACGCAGTATTTT.